This T cell receptor (beta chain) was obtained from a study of shared clonotypes between healthy human individuals. CDR3 size: 14 residues. The germline gives CDR1 PRHDT, CDR2 FYEKMQ (reference sequence). Trimming took off 5 bases at V and 1 base at J, with 11 bases between the two ends. CD8 cells regarded as naive lacked CD45RO, were positively chosen for CCR7, and omitted terminally differentiated effector memory CD45RA+ cells. Here immunoSEQ multiplex PCR was the method, and the copy in TCRdb shows in-frame clones only, minus some. The repertoire consists of around 1.9 million clones, with about 92% occurring once and the leading ten covering more than 1.5%.

V is TRBV13 and J is TRBJ2-5; the D is unclear. The source is a man aged 18 to 29 in good health. Some clones in this sample may be carry-over from other donors' samples. Sample: naive CD8+ T cells from PBMCs. In DNA, the CDR3 is TGTGCCAGCAGCCAGTATACCGGCCAAGAGACCCAGTACTTC. Protein sequence: CASSQYTGQETQYF.